The rows below give T cell receptor beta chains drawn from one sample of a study of cytomegalovirus exposure and HLA in healthy donors. Data came from immunoSEQ multiplex PCR; TCRdb stores just in-frame clones and leaves some out. The table has around 80,000 clones, 75% to 80% seen once. The sample was PBMCs. These receptors were taken from a man aged 35 to 55 in good health and CMV-seronegative. The CDR3 runs from the conserved cysteine through the conserved F or W. Each record gives: V gene, J gene, clone size, CDR3 protein. Size values are once, few and many counts, or a class for expanded clones, and some rows have none.

V: TRBV5-1; J: TRBJ1-4; size: NA; CDR3: CASSLGALVPNEKLFF
V: TRBV10-1; J: TRBJ2-3; size: few; CDR3: CASSESAGEADTQYF
V: TRBV5-1; J: TRBJ2-7; size: NA; CDR3: CASSSGLAGGVRSYEQYF
V: TRBV19; J: TRBJ1-5; size: few; CDR3: CASSMARQGGSGQPQHF
V: TRBV7-2; J: TRBJ1-5; size: NA; CDR3: CASSPDRVGQPQHF
V: TRBV6-1; J: TRBJ2-7; size: NA; CDR3: CASTSSGKGYEQYF
V: TRBV19; J: TRBJ2-1; size: few; CDR3: CASSISRDYNEQFF
V: TRBV28; J: TRBJ1-4; size: NA; CDR3: CASGDRVFANEKLFF
V: TRBV27; J: TRBJ2-3; size: few; CDR3: CASSIPPGTGVGTQYF
V: TRBV9; J: TRBJ2-1; size: NA; CDR3: CASSAGTSGRGSYNEQFF
V: TRBV4-1; J: NA; size: NA; CDR3: CASSQGMGEGPPYEQYF
V: TRBV7-2; J: TRBJ2-7; size: NA; CDR3: CASSPMDSSYEQYF
V: TRBV10-3; J: TRBJ1-2; size: NA; CDR3: CAIRERGGNYGYTF
V: TRBV28; J: TRBJ2-3; size: NA; CDR3: CASSLVGGLRTDTQYF
V: TRBV10-2; J: TRBJ2-3; size: NA; CDR3: CASSIAGGTDTQYF
V: TRBV9; J: TRBJ2-5; size: NA; CDR3: CASSPSPSAKETQYF
V: TRBV5-1; J: TRBJ2-3; size: NA; CDR3: CASSPERALRTDTQYF
V: TRBV18; J: TRBJ1-5; size: NA; CDR3: CASSPSGQGSNQPQHF
V: TRBV21-1; J: TRBJ2-1; size: NA; CDR3: CASSKVARRGNYNEQFF
V: TRBV6-1; J: TRBJ1-6; size: NA; CDR3: CASTGQGAQSPLHF
V: TRBV29-1; J: TRBJ2-3; size: NA; CDR3: CSVEGAGNSDTQYF
V: TRBV13; J: TRBJ1-1; size: NA; CDR3: CASSARPLPGQGNLNTEAFF
V: TRBV28; J: TRBJ1-2; size: once; CDR3: CASRTGTGYTF
V: TRBV6-5; J: TRBJ1-2; size: NA; CDR3: CASSYVAGYGYTF
V: TRBV30; J: TRBJ2-3; size: few; CDR3: CAWSGGLAELDTQYF
V: TRBV5-1; J: TRBJ1-1; size: NA; CDR3: CASSPMGQGAVEAFF
V: TRBV7-8; J: TRBJ1-4; size: NA; CDR3: CASSLTATNEKLFF
V: TRBV9; J: TRBJ2-1; size: NA; CDR3: CASSVSQAGLYNEQFF
V: TRBV28; J: TRBJ1-2; size: once; CDR3: CASRRTALYGYTF
V: TRBV5-4; J: TRBJ1-2; size: NA; CDR3: CASSPTRPGSDGYTF
V: TRBV27; J: TRBJ1-1; size: NA; CDR3: CATSPLLRVNTEAFF
V: TRBV7-8; J: TRBJ2-1; size: NA; CDR3: CASSNSPQRGSSYNEQFF
V: TRBV30; J: TRBJ1-1; size: few; CDR3: CAWKNSVGTEAFF
V: TRBV4-1; J: NA; size: NA; CDR3: CASSQTGVIHEQYF
V: TRBV5-1; J: TRBJ1-3; size: NA; CDR3: CASSYGTGTVDTIYF
V: TRBV28; J: TRBJ2-6; size: NA; CDR3: CASRRGDGTRLSGANVLTF
V: TRBV9; J: TRBJ1-4; size: NA; CDR3: CASSVAGTGRGFEKLFF
V: TRBV28; J: TRBJ1-4; size: NA; CDR3: CASSSTGKVVGGEKLFF
V: TRBV30; J: TRBJ1-2; size: NA; CDR3: CAWSHSGGLGYTF
V: TRBV5-4; J: TRBJ1-1; size: NA; CDR3: CASSLGRQGFQNTEAFF
V: TRBV7-9; J: TRBJ2-7; size: NA; CDR3: CASSLTQDYEQYF
V: TRBV29-1; J: TRBJ1-2; size: NA; CDR3: CSVYRDGYTF
V: TRBV5-6; J: TRBJ2-5; size: NA; CDR3: CASSFPVAGAQETQYF
V: TRBV5-4; J: TRBJ2-7; size: NA; CDR3: CASSVQGYEQYF
V: TRBV5-8; J: TRBJ2-1; size: few; CDR3: CASSLRLADYNEQFF
V: TRBV6-5; J: TRBJ2-3; size: NA; CDR3: CASSHTSDRTDTQYF
V: TRBV11-2; J: TRBJ2-3; size: few; CDR3: CASRPSGRPVDTQYF
V: TRBV10-3; J: TRBJ2-5; size: NA; CDR3: CAISAQGAGIETQYF
V: TRBV19; J: TRBJ1-2; size: few; CDR3: CASSARQGYNYGYTF
V: TRBV9; J: TRBJ2-7; size: NA; CDR3: CASSYGQGGYEQYF
V: TRBV7-9; J: TRBJ2-1; size: NA; CDR3: CASSLGQYNEQFF